These 29 T cell receptor beta chains share one sample of origin, sequenced in a study of control samples from healthy donors and cancer patients. Clones were read by immunoSEQ multiplex PCR, and TCRdb kept only the in-frame ones, dropping some. This sample has some 56,000 clones, with roughly 94% found just once. Material for sequencing was blood. The origin of the receptors is a young man in good health.

V gene TRBV19 combines with J gene TRBJ2-2; TRBD1 is a possible D gene (6 bases). In germline, CDR1 is LNHDA, CDR2 SQIVND (reference sequence). The V and J ends lost 1 base and 6 bases respectively, with 9 bases between them. There are 14 residues in the CDR3. CDR3 loop: CASSIAQGSGELFF. In DNA, the CDR3 is TGTGCCAGTAGTATAGCACAGGGCTCCGGGGAGCTGTTTTTT.

This clone was detected once. J is TRBJ2-1 and V is TRBV24-1, with D uncertain. The ends were cut back, 6 bases at V and 9 bases at J, with 17 bases in the middle. The CDR3 spans 14 residues. The germline gives CDR1 KGHDR, CDR2 SFDVKD. The CDR3 DNA follows: TGTGCCACCAGTACAGAGACACGCCAAGCTGAGCAGTTCTTC. It specifies CATSTETRQAEQFF.

V gene TRBV7-8 combines with J gene TRBJ2-7; 8 bases fit TRBD1. Germline V gene data show CDR1 as SGHVS and CDR2 as FQNEAQ. The CDR3 is 12 amino acids. Trimming removed 5 bases from V and 5 bases from J; junction bases left unmatched: 2. For the CDR3, the DNA is TGTGCCAGCAGCATACAGGGGGACGAGCAGTACTTC. Translating it yields CASSIQGDEQYF.

The J gene is TRBJ2-7, the V gene TRBV10-3; D unresolved. The CDR3 runs to 13 residues. Between the trimmed V and J ends, which lost 3 bases and 3 bases, there was a span of 9 bases. CDR1 is ENHRY and CDR2 is SYGVKD in the germline V gene. CDR3 sequence reads: CAISETGFYEQYF. The CDR3 coding sequence is TGTGCCATCAGTGAAACCGGGTTCTACGAGCAGTACTTC.

V is TRBV5-5 and J is TRBJ2-5; D unresolved. The CDR3 sequence is 14 residues long. The germline V gene encodes CDR1 SGHKS and CDR2 YYEKEE (reference sequence). With 1 base removed from V and 6 bases from J, the gap between germline ends came to 13 bases. The CDR3 DNA reads as TGTGCCAGCAGCTTGACAACAGCAGAGAAGACCCAGTACTTC. This codes for CASSLTTAEKTQYF.

This rearrangement joins TRBV25-1 to TRBJ2-2; D is possibly TRBD2 (6 bases). V dropped 3 bases and J dropped 3 bases, with 11 bases sitting between them. There are 15 residues in the CDR3. In germline, CDR1 is MGHDK, CDR2 SYGVNS. DNA for the CDR3: TGTGCCAGCAGTGAGGGGGAGCGGGACACCGGGGAGCTGTTTTTT. Protein sequence: CASSEGERDTGELFF.

Here the CDR3 DNA reads TGCGCCAGCAGCCAAGGACAGGGCGAGGGCTACACCTTC. Residues: CASSQGQGEGYTF. V usage is TRBV4-3 and J usage is TRBJ1-2; 7 bases agree with TRBD1. This CDR3 comprises 13 residues. The V segment lost 1 base and the J segment 8 bases; nucleotides outside the gene matches: 4. Germline V gene sequence: CDR1 LGHNA, CDR2 YSLEER.

The chain carries TRBV9 and TRBJ1-2; TRBD1 matches 8 bases. The CDR3 runs 16 residues. V lost 3 bases, J lost 7 bases, and 14 bases stayed unmatched. The V gene's germline CDR1 is SGDLS and CDR2 YYNGEE. The CDR3 protein is CASSADGQGVVGGYTF. For the CDR3, the DNA is TGTGCCAGCAGCGCCGACGGACAGGGAGTAGTAGGTGGCTACACCTTC.

The chain employs TRBV15 and TRBJ1-1; 7 bases agree with TRBD1. V shed 0 bases and J 7 bases; nucleotides not matched to a gene: 14. CDR3 length equals 17 residues. Germline-derived CDR1 and CDR2 are LNHNV and YYDKDF (reference sequence). The CDR3 sequence is CATSRDFGGGEGNEAFF. For the CDR3, the DNA is TGTGCCACCAGCAGAGATTTTGGAGGGGGCGAGGGTAATGAAGCTTTCTTT.

The rearrangement links TRBV6-1 to TRBJ2-6; D is undetermined. With 1 base removed from V and 0 bases from J, the gap between germline ends came to 4 bases. Germline CDR1 and CDR2: MNHNS and SASEGT. This CDR3 has 15 residues. CDR3 nucleotide sequence: TGTGCCAGCAGTGAAGGGGGCTCTGGGGCCAACGTCCTGACTTTC. Translation gives CASSEGGSGANVLTF.

The rearrangement uses TRBV11-3 and TRBJ1-3; D gene uncertain. The CDR3 has 14 residues. Per the germline V gene, CDR1 is SGHNT and CDR2 is YENEEA. Between the trimmed V and J ends, which lost 7 bases and 2 bases, there was a span of 12 bases. The chain's CDR3 is CASTTPGPGNTIYF. The CDR3 nucleotides read TGTGCCAGCACCACCCCGGGCCCTGGAAACACCATATATTTT.

CDR3 DNA: TGCGCCAGCAGCTTGGAGGGACAGGGGGCTAGTGGAAACACCATATATTTT. Translation: CASSLEGQGASGNTIYF. The rearrangement joins TRBV5-1 to TRBJ1-3; 12 bases fit TRBD1. Per germline, CDR1 SGHRS and CDR2 YFSETQ. The V and J ends lost 0 bases and 3 bases, in that order; junction bases with no gene match: 4. The CDR3 covers 17 residues.

The rearrangement links TRBV5-1 to TRBJ1-1; possibly TRBD1 for D (5 bases). The CDR3 runs to 12 residues. Germline V gene data show CDR1 as SGHRS and CDR2 as YFSETQ. The V and J ends lost 5 bases and 8 bases respectively, with 13 bases between them. The CDR3 protein is CASSSGYSEAFF. In nucleotides, the CDR3 is TGCGCCAGCAGTTCAGGGTATTCGGAAGCTTTCTTT.

The chain uses TRBV15 and TRBJ2-1; weak D call: TRBD2 (6 bases). V shed 8 bases and J shed 0 bases, with 8 bases lying between them. The germline CDR1 and CDR2 sequences are LNHNV and YYDKDF (reference sequence). The CDR3 runs 13 residues. This CDR3 is CATQGGSYNEQFF. In DNA, the CDR3 is TGTGCCACCCAGGGAGGCTCCTACAATGAGCAGTTCTTC.

The rearrangement links TRBV4-2 to TRBJ2-1; 12 nucleotides line up with TRBD2. The germline V gene encodes CDR1 LGHNA and CDR2 YNFKEQ. Trimming at V came to 2 bases and at J to 3 bases, leaving 2 bases not matched to a gene. The CDR3 covers 16 residues. CDR3 in amino acids: CASSQTTSGSYNEQFF. DNA for the CDR3: TGTGCCAGCAGCCAAACGACTAGCGGGAGCTACAATGAGCAGTTCTTC.

The chain joins TRBV18 to TRBJ1-1, with D perhaps matching TRBD1 (5 bases). This CDR3 has 14 amino acids. V was shortened by 3 bases and J by 3 bases, with 11 bases between the two germline ends. Per the germline V gene, CDR1 is KGHSH and CDR2 is LQKENI. The CDR3 is CASSPGGIYTEAFF. CDR3 nucleotides: TGTGCCAGCTCACCGGGGGGGATTTACACTGAAGCTTTCTTT.

In its sample, this clone was seen a few times. The V and J genes are TRBV6-5 and TRBJ1-2, with 9 bases aligning to TRBD1. CDR3 length: 14 amino acids. Germline V gives CDR1 MNHEY, CDR2 SVGAGI. Trimming cost V 2 bases and J 8 bases; bases outside gene matches: 6. This CDR3 reads CASSYRDRVTGYTF. The CDR3 DNA reads as TGTGCCAGCAGTTACCGGGACAGGGTTACGGGCTACACCTTC.

The V and J genes are TRBV10-2 and TRBJ2-7; D is unclear. The CDR3 is 13 residues long. V lost 2 bases and J 2 bases, leaving 7 bases between the germline ends. Germline CDR1 and CDR2: WSHSY and SAAADI. CDR3: CASSERRPYEQYF. The CDR3 nucleotides are TGCGCCAGCAGTGAGCGGCGGCCCTACGAGCAGTACTTC.

This clone showed up just once. This chain joins TRBV4-3 and TRBJ2-5, with 7 nucleotides matching TRBD1. Trimming removed 1 base from V and 5 bases from J; junction bases left unmatched: 13. The length of the CDR3 is 17 residues. The germline CDR1 and CDR2 sequences are LGHNA and YSLEER. The CDR3 bases are TGCGCCAGCAGCCAAGGACACAGGGGCGCCCCAGGGGAGACCCAGTACTTC. Protein: CASSQGHRGAPGETQYF.

This chain links TRBV5-1 with TRBJ2-2; 9 nucleotides line up with TRBD1. V was pared by 1 base and J by 3 bases, with 7 bases of the junction left unmatched. CDR3 length equals 17 residues. The germline V gene has CDR1 SGHRS and CDR2 YFSETQ. CDR3: CASSLPPGQGDTGELFF. The CDR3 DNA reads TGCGCCAGCAGCTTGCCCCCGGGACAGGGAGACACCGGGGAGCTGTTTTTT.

The chain recombines TRBV6-5 with TRBJ2-1; D is uncertain. Germline V gene data show CDR1 as MNHEY and CDR2 as SVGAGI. The CDR3 runs to 14 residues. V was clipped by 1 base and J by 2 bases, with 6 bases between them. The CDR3 here is CASSYYDPYNEQFF. The CDR3 DNA reads as TGTGCCAGCAGTTACTACGATCCCTACAATGAGCAGTTCTTC.

The chain uses TRBV7-9 and TRBJ1-4, with 7 bases fitting TRBD1. The CDR3 has 13 residues. Germline V lookup: CDR1 SEHNR, CDR2 FQNEAQ (reference sequence). Losses at the gene ends were 6 bases for V and 5 bases for J; bases not matched to a gene: 3. CDR3 nucleotide sequence: TGTGCCAGCAGTCAGGGGGGGAATGAAAAACTGTTTTTT. Translation gives CASSQGGNEKLFF.

This clone has just one count. The V call is TRBV4-1, the J call TRBJ1-1; D is unclear. CDR3 length: 13 residues. Germline V gene lookup returns CDR1 MGHRA and CDR2 YSYEKL. V lost 3 bases to trimming and J lost 11 bases, with 16 bases between them. CDR3 in DNA: TGCGCCAGCAGCCAGGACTACAACCGGCGCGCTTTCTTT. It encodes CASSQDYNRRAFF.

The chain is built from TRBV27 and TRBJ2-3; no definite D call. The CDR3 extends over 16 amino acids. Between the trimmed V and J ends, which lost 1 base and 1 base, there was a span of 12 bases. Germline loops: CDR1 MNHEY, CDR2 SMNVEV (reference sequence). Written as DNA, the CDR3 is TGTGCCAGCAGTTTATTTTTGGCTGGGGGCACAGATACGCAGTATTTT. Protein product: CASSLFLAGGTDTQYF.

The genes are TRBV27 and TRBJ2-2, with D tentatively TRBD2 (6 bases). V was clipped by 3 bases and J by 3 bases, with 11 bases between them. The CDR3 has 15 residues. The germline CDR1 and CDR2 sequences are MNHEY and SMNVEV (reference sequence). The CDR3 DNA reads as TGTGCCAGCAGTTTGGGGGAGCGGGACACCGGGGAGCTGTTTTTT. Amino acids: CASSLGERDTGELFF.

V and J are TRBV6-5 and TRBJ2-1; no clear D. Trimming shortened V by 2 bases and J by 2 bases, and 13 bases separated the two germline ends. Germline CDR1 reads MNHEY; CDR2 reads SVGAGI. The CDR3 length is 16 residues. For the CDR3, the DNA is TGTGCCAGCAGTTACGGAGTGAGTCCGCCCTACAATGAGCAGTTCTTC. Protein sequence: CASSYGVSPPYNEQFF.

The chain links TRBV11-2 to TRBJ2-1, with 9 bases identical to TRBD2. The CDR3 length is 17 residues. The junction had 7 bases not matched to a gene; V was cut back by 0 bases and J by 4 bases. Germline CDR1 and CDR2: SGHAT and FQNNGV. CDR3 nucleotides: TGTGCCAGCAGCTTAGACTCAGCGGGAGGCCGATACAATGAGCAGTTCTTC. Translating it yields CASSLDSAGGRYNEQFF.

This sequence joins TRBV5-1 and TRBJ1-2; a weak D match, TRBD1 (5 bases). The CDR3 length is 15 residues. V shed 4 bases and J shed 4 bases, with 17 bases lying between them. The germline CDR1 and CDR2 sequences are SGHRS and YFSETQ. The CDR3 sequence: CASSATFRVGYGYTF. In DNA form, the CDR3 reads TGCGCCAGCAGCGCGACTTTCAGGGTCGGCTATGGCTACACCTTC.

The chain recombines TRBV28 with TRBJ1-1; D gene ambiguous. This CDR3 is 11 amino acids long. Germline lookup yields CDR1 MDHEN and CDR2 SYDVKM. V was clipped by 5 bases and J by 7 bases, with 8 bases between them. This CDR3 reads CASSPGLEAFF. The CDR3 DNA follows: TGTGCCAGCAGTCCTGGACTTGAAGCTTTCTTT.